The 25 T cell receptor beta chains below all came from one sample that was sequenced in a study of identical twins. Each CDR3 protein gets one entry after TCRdb re-called the 5' RACE reads with MiXCR. The sample contains some 600,000 distinct CDR3 sequences, around 7.5% of which appear only once. This sample also appeared in a second study, on yellow fever vaccine responses in identical twins.

Source material: PBMCs. The receptors stem from a woman aged 18-29 years in good health.

In this sample, this clonotype turned up a few times. V and J are TRBV27 and TRBJ2-5; possible D gene TRBD2, 6 bases. Trimming left V 0 bases short and J 4 bases short, with 12 bases between. This CDR3 comprises 15 residues. Germline-derived CDR1 and CDR2 are MNHEY and SMNVEV (reference sequence). CDR3 in amino acids: CASSLSTGVGETQYF. Written as DNA, the CDR3 is TGTGCCAGCAGTTTATCGACGGGGGTGGGAGAGACCCAGTACTTC.

This clonotype was seen repeatedly, ten times or more. The chain uses TRBV29-1 and TRBJ2-3, with D unresolved. The germline V gene encodes CDR1 SQVTM and CDR2 ANQGSEA. The CDR3 sequence is 14 residues long. V lost 4 bases and J lost 0, with 11 bases in between. In nucleotides, the CDR3 is TGCAGCGTTGGAAATCTAGTTAGCACAGATACGCAGTATTTT. Translating gives CSVGNLVSTDTQYF.

This clonotype has a handful of counts. The genes are TRBV5-1 and TRBJ2-3; 12 positions agree with TRBD2. The trim removed 3 bases at V and 5 bases at J, leaving 7 bases unmatched. CDR3 length equals 16 residues. Germline assignment: CDR1 SGHRS and CDR2 YFSETQ. CDR3 region: CASSSPSGGAVDTQYF. For the CDR3, the DNA is TGCGCCAGCAGCTCGCCTAGCGGGGGGGCCGTAGATACGCAGTATTTT.

This clonotype has only a few counts. The V call is TRBV29-1, the J call TRBJ2-2; possibly TRBD1 for D (6 bases). V was cut by 3 bases and J by 1 base, with 12 bases left in between. Germline V lookup: CDR1 SQVTM, CDR2 ANQGSEA. CDR3 length: 15 residues. Written as DNA, the CDR3 is TGCAGCGTTGATTCAGGACAGCTGAACACCGGGGAGCTGTTTTTT. It yields the protein CSVDSGQLNTGELFF.

This clonotype was counted between two and nine times. The rearrangement links TRBV6-5 to TRBJ2-7; 16 nucleotides agree with TRBD2. The ends lost 1 base at V and 4 bases at J; junction bases unmatched: 7. This CDR3 spans 18 amino acids. Germline V lookup: CDR1 MNHEY, CDR2 SVGAGI. CDR3 region: CASSYYLGTSGRVYEQYF. In DNA form, the CDR3 reads TGTGCCAGCAGTTACTATTTAGGGACTAGCGGGAGGGTTTACGAGCAGTACTTC.

The chain carries TRBV4-1 and TRBJ2-7; D is unclear. The CDR3 totals 13 residues. V dropped 1 base and J dropped 3 bases, with 7 bases sitting between them. Germline CDR1 reads MGHRA; CDR2 reads YSYEKL. As DNA, the CDR3 is TGCGCCAGCAGCCAAGGCTCGGGCTACGAGCAGTACTTC. Translated, it gives CASSQGSGYEQYF.

This clonotype was seen more than once but under ten times. The V and J genes are TRBV3-1 and TRBJ2-2; 11 bases line up with TRBD2. Germline assignment: CDR1 LGHDT and CDR2 YNNKEL (reference sequence). The trim removed 3 bases at V and 6 bases at J, leaving 3 bases unmatched. This CDR3 has 15 residues. The DNA for the CDR3 is TGTGCCAGCAGCCACCGGGGACTAGCGGCCGGGGAGCTGTTTTTT. Translated, it gives CASSHRGLAAGELFF.

This clonotype was observed a few times. The V and J genes are TRBV9 and TRBJ1-3; D gene unclear. V lost 4 bases and J 0 bases, leaving 11 bases between the germline ends. CDR1 SGDLS and CDR2 YYNGEE come from the germline V gene. The CDR3 loop spans 15 amino acids. The CDR3 loop reads CASSLTVSSGNTIYF. The CDR3 DNA sequence: TGTGCCAGCAGCCTAACGGTATCCTCTGGAAACACCATATATTTT.

At least ten counts were recorded for this clonotype. This sequence joins TRBV28 and TRBJ2-3, with 8 bases matching TRBD1. This CDR3 spans 13 amino acids. Germline V gene sequence: CDR1 MDHEN, CDR2 SYDVKM. Unmatched junction bases numbered 5, after V lost 8 bases and J lost 4 bases. The CDR3 DNA is TGTGCCAGCCGGGGACAGGTTCCAGATACGCAGTATTTT. It encodes CASRGQVPDTQYF.

The chain joins TRBV9 to TRBJ2-1; the D call may be TRBD1 or TRBD2 (5 bases each). The germline V gene encodes CDR1 SGDLS and CDR2 YYNGEE. This CDR3 has 14 residues. Trimming removed 0 bases from V and 4 bases from J, with 8 bases in between. This CDR3 is CASSVGDRYNEQFF. The CDR3, as DNA: TGTGCCAGCAGCGTAGGGGACCGATACAATGAGCAGTTCTTC.

This clonotype was counted a few times. The rearrangement joins TRBV5-1 to TRBJ2-2; a weak D match, TRBD1 (5 bases). Deletions cut 5 bases from V and 2 bases from J, with 7 bases between. CDR1 is SGHRS, CDR2 YFSETQ, per germline. This CDR3 region has 13 residues. Written as DNA, the CDR3 is TGCGCCAGCAGACAGGATAACACCGGGGAGCTGTTTTTT. Its protein is CASRQDNTGELFF.

Only a few counts were recorded for this clonotype. The rearrangement uses TRBV12-3 or TRBV12-4 and TRBJ2-1; 8 bases are a match to TRBD1. Germline trimming cut 6 bases from V and 5 bases from J; bases unmatched to any gene: 12. CDR3 length: 16 residues. DNA of the CDR3: TGTGCCAGCAGCTCACTCGGACAGGGTAACCACAATGAGCAGTTCTTC. Protein product: CASSSLGQGNHNEQFF.

This clonotype was seen many times. This rearrangement joins TRBV12-3 or TRBV12-4 to TRBJ2-1; 9 nucleotides line up with TRBD2. The CDR3 extends over 16 amino acids. V lost 2 bases and J lost 2; bases outside the gene matches: 4. In nucleotides, the CDR3 is TGTGCCAGCAGTTTAACGGGCGGGAGGGCCTACAATGAGCAGTTCTTC. It specifies CASSLTGGRAYNEQFF.

This clonotype was detected many times. The chain joins TRBV5-6 to TRBJ2-5; tentative D call: TRBD2 (5 bases). Looked up from germline, CDR1 is SGHDT and CDR2 is YYEEEE. The CDR3 length is 14 residues. Deletions cut 1 base from V and 4 bases from J, with 11 bases between. CDR3: CASSLTGFTETQYF. The CDR3 DNA reads as TGTGCCAGCAGCTTGACGGGGTTCACAGAGACCCAGTACTTC.

This clonotype was recorded at least ten times. This chain links TRBV20-1 with TRBJ2-3, with 8 bases lining up with TRBD2. The length of the CDR3 is 15 residues. V lost 2 bases to trimming and J lost 0 bases; unmatched junction nucleotides: 4. From germline, CDR1 is DFQATT and CDR2 SNEGSKA (reference sequence). CDR3 amino acids: CSARPGTSSTDTQYF. The CDR3 region has the DNA TGCAGTGCTAGACCGGGGACTAGTAGCACAGATACGCAGTATTTT.

The chain recombines TRBV27 with TRBJ2-1; a weak D match, TRBD2 (7 bases). CDR1 MNHEY and CDR2 SMNVEV come from the germline V gene (reference sequence). The CDR3 has 14 amino acids. Trimming removed 2 bases from V and 9 bases from J, with 14 bases in between. The CDR3 sequence is CASSLVGGLGEQFF. Written as DNA, the CDR3 is TGTGCCAGCAGTTTAGTGGGGGGGCTAGGTGAGCAGTTCTTC.

This clonotype was seen many times. The rearrangement links TRBV5-5 to TRBJ2-1, with D hard to call. There are 15 residues in the CDR3. Germline CDR1 SGHKS, CDR2 YYEKEE (reference sequence). Trimming left V 4 bases short and J 0 bases short, with 11 bases between. The CDR3 DNA sequence: TGTGCCAGCAGCGTGACGGAGAGCTCCTACAATGAGCAGTTCTTC. Amino acid sequence: CASSVTESSYNEQFF.

In this sample, this clonotype turned up a few times. V is TRBV15 and J is TRBJ1-4; 7 positions match TRBD1. The CDR3 consists of 15 residues. V lost 0 bases and J lost 6; bases outside the gene matches: 4. Per the germline V gene, CDR1 is LNHNV and CDR2 is YYDKDF (reference sequence). The CDR3 region is CATSREDRVDEKLFF. The CDR3 DNA follows: TGTGCCACCAGCAGAGAAGACAGGGTTGATGAAAAACTGTTTTTT.

This chain connects TRBV20-1 to TRBJ2-1; 12 bases agree with TRBD2. From germline, CDR1 is DFQATT and CDR2 SNEGSKA (reference sequence). V dropped 6 bases and J dropped 7; count of bases not matched to a gene: 7. The CDR3 length is 14 residues. The CDR3 nucleotides read TGCAGTGCCCTCGGAGGGACTAGCGGGAATGAGCAGTTCTTC. Translated: CSALGGTSGNEQFF.

This chain uses TRBV28 with TRBJ2-1; the D call may be TRBD1 or TRBD2 (6 bases each). Germline lookup yields CDR1 MDHEN and CDR2 SYDVKM. The CDR3 totals 14 residues. The V gene lost 10 bases and the J gene lost 5 bases, with 18 bases spanning the gap. CDR3 protein: CAIKRGETNNEQFF. In DNA, the CDR3 is TGTGCCATCAAGAGGGGGGAGACCAACAATGAGCAGTTCTTC.

This clonotype was seen only a few times. The gene calls are TRBV3-1 and TRBJ2-2; D perhaps matches TRBD1 (5 bases). This CDR3 has 15 amino acids. Germline loops: CDR1 LGHDT, CDR2 YNNKEL (reference sequence). V lost 2 bases to trimming and J lost 6 bases, with 13 bases between them. CDR3 in DNA: TGTGCCAGCAGCCAAAGGATTGTAGGGGCCGGGGAGCTGTTTTTT. Translated, it gives CASSQRIVGAGELFF.

This clonotype was found many times. The chain joins TRBV5-1 to TRBJ1-1; D is perhaps TRBD1 (5 bases). CDR1 and CDR2 from the germline V gene are SGHRS and YFSETQ. CDR3 length: 14 residues. The V and J ends lost 3 bases and 4 bases respectively, with 13 bases between them. Here the CDR3 reads CASSWASGGTEAFF. The CDR3 nucleotides are TGCGCCAGCAGCTGGGCCTCCGGGGGCACTGAAGCTTTCTTT.

This clonotype has ten or more counts. The rearrangement links TRBV12-3 or TRBV12-4 to TRBJ2-3; D is ambiguous. The CDR3 has 12 amino acids. Between the trimmed V and J ends, which lost 6 bases and 4 bases, there was a span of 8 bases. CDR3 DNA sequence: TGTGCCAGCAGCCCTTACTCAGATACGCAGTATTTT. It encodes CASSPYSDTQYF.

This clonotype showed up just a few times. The J gene is TRBJ2-1, the V gene TRBV6-1; TRBD2 matches at 10 bases. This CDR3 region has 15 residues. V shed 6 bases and J 6 bases; nucleotides not matched to a gene: 8. Germline V gives CDR1 MNHNS, CDR2 SASEGT. CDR3 in amino acids: CASSSGTSASNEQFF. The CDR3 bases are TGTGCCAGCAGCTCCGGGACTAGCGCGTCCAATGAGCAGTTCTTC.

This clonotype was picked up many times. This sequence joins TRBV12-3 or TRBV12-4 and TRBJ2-1; the match to TRBD1 covers 8 bases. This CDR3 region has 12 residues. After removal of 5 bases from V and 12 bases from J, the junction contained 6 bases not matched to a gene. CDR3 amino acids: CASSRDRRRQFF. The CDR3 region has the DNA TGTGCCAGCAGTCGGGACAGGCGGAGGCAGTTCTTC.